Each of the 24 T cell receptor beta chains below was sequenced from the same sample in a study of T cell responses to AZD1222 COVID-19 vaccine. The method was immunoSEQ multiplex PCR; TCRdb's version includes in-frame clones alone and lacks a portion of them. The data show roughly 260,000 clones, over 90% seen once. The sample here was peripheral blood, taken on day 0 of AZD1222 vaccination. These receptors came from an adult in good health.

CDR3 nucleotide sequence: TGTGCCAGTAGTACAGCCGTGAACACCGGGGAGCTGTTTTTT. Protein: CASSTAVNTGELFF. The chain employs TRBV19 and TRBJ2-2, with unresolved D. Germline CDR1 LNHDA, CDR2 SQIVND (reference sequence). CDR3 size: 14 residues. V shed 4 bases and J shed 1 base, with 7 bases lying between them.

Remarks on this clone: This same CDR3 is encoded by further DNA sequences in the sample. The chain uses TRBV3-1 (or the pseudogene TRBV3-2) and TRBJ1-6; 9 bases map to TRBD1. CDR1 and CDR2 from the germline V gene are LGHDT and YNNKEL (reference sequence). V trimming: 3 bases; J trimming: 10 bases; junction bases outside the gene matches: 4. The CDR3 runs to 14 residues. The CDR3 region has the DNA TGTGCCAGCAGCCAGGACAGGGGTGGGTCACCCCTCCACTTT. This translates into CASSQDRGGSPLHF.

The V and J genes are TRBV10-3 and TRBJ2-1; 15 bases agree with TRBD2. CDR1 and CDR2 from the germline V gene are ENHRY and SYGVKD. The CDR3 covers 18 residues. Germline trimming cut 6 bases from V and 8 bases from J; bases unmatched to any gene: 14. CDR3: CAISLAGTSGRNSDEQFF. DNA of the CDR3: TGTGCCATCAGCCTCGCCGGGACTAGCGGGAGGAATTCCGATGAGCAGTTCTTC.

CDR3 amino acids: CASPAGGTPNYGYTF. The DNA for the CDR3 is TGTGCCAGCCCCGCTGGGGGGACCCCTAACTATGGCTACACCTTC. This chain uses TRBV2 with TRBJ1-2; tentatively, D is TRBD1 (5 bases). Germline V gene sequence: CDR1 SNHLY, CDR2 FYNNEI. The V gene lost 8 bases and the J gene lost 0 bases, with 16 bases spanning the gap. The CDR3 is made up of 15 amino acids.

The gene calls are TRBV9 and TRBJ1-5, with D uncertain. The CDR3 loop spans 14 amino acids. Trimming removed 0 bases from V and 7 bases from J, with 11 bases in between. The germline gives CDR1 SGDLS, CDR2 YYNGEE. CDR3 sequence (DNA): TGTGCCAGCAGCGTAGGATCGGGAGGACAGCCCCAGCATTTT. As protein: CASSVGSGGQPQHF. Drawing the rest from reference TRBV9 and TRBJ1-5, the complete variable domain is DSGVTQTPKHLITATGQRVTLRCSPRSGDLSVYWYQQSLDQGLQFLIQYYNGEERAKGNILERFSAQQFPDLHSELNLSSLELGDSALYFCASSVGSGGQPQHFGDGTRLSIL.

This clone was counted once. The CDR3 sequence: CASSLITSYEQYF. CDR3 coding DNA: TGTGCCAGCAGCCTAATAACTTCCTACGAGCAGTACTTC. The chain uses TRBV5-4 and TRBJ2-7; D unresolved. This CDR3 has 13 amino acids. Trimming removed 4 bases from V and 1 base from J, with 9 bases in between. Per germline, CDR1 SGHNT and CDR2 YYREEE (reference sequence).

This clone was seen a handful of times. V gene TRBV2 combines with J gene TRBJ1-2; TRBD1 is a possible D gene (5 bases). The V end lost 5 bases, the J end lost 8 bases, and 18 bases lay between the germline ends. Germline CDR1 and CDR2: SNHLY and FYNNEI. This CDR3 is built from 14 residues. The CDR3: CASSRDPTSGGYTF. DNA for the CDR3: TGTGCCAGCAGTCGGGACCCCACTAGCGGCGGCTACACCTTC.

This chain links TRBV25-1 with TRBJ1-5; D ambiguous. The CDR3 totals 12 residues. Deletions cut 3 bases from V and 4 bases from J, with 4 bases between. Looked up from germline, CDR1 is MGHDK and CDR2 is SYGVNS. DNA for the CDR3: TGTGCCAGCAGTGATTTAAATCAGCCCCAGCATTTT. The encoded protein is CASSDLNQPQHF.

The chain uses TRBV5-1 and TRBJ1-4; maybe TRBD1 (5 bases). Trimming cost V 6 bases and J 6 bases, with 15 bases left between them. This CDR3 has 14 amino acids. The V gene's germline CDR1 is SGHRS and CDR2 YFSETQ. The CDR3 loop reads CASNTGIRDEKLFF. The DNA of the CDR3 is TGCGCCAGCAACACAGGAATTCGAGATGAAAAACTGTTTTTT.

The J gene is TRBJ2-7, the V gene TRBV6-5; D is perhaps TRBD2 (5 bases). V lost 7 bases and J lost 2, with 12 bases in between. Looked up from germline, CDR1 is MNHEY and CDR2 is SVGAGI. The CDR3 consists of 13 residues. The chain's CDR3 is CASKTGRAYEQYF. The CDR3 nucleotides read TGTGCCAGCAAGACGGGGAGAGCCTACGAGCAGTACTTC.

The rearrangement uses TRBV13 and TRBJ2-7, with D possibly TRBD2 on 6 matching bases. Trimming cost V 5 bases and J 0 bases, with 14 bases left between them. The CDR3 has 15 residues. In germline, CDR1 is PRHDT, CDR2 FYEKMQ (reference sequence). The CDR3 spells CASSPGTGSSYEQYF. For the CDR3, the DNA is TGTGCCAGCAGCCCCGGGACTGGAAGCTCCTACGAGCAGTACTTC.

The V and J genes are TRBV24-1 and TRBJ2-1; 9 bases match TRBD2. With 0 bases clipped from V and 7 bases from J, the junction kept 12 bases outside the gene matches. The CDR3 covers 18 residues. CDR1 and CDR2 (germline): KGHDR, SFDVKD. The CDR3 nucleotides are TGTGCCACCAGTGATTTGCAACGTCGGCTAGCGGGGTTGAATGAGCAGTTCTTC. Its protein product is CATSDLQRRLAGLNEQFF.

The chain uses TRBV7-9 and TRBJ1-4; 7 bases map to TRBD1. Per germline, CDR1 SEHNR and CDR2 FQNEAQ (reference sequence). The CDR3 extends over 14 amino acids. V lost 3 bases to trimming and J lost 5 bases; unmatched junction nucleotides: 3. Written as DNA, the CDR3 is TGTGCCAGCAGCTTCGACAGGGCGAATGAAAAACTGTTTTTT. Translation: CASSFDRANEKLFF.

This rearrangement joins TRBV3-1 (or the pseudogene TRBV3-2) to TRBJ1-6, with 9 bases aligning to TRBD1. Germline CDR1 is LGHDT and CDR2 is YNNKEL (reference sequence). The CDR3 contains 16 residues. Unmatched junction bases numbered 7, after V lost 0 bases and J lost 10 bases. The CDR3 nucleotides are TGTGCCAGCAGCCAAGATCTCGGACAGGGGAGCTCACCCCTCCACTTT. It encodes CASSQDLGQGSSPLHF.

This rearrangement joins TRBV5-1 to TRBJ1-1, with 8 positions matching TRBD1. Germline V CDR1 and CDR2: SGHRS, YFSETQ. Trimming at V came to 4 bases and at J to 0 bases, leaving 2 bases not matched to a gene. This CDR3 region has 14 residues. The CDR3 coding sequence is TGCGCCAGCAGCCAGGACAGGGTGAACACTGAAGCTTTCTTT. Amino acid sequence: CASSQDRVNTEAFF.

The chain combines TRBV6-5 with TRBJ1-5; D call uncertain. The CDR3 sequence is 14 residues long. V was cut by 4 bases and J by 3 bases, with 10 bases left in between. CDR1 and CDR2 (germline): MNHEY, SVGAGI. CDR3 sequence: CASSSGGYNQPQHF. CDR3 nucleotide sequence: TGTGCCAGCAGTTCCGGAGGGTACAATCAGCCCCAGCATTTT.

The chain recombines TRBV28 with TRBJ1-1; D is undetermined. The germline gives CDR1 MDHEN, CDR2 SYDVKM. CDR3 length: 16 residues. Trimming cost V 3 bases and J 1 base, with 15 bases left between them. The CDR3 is CASSFLKVTGNTEAFF. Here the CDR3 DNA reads TGTGCCAGCAGTTTTCTCAAAGTCACTGGGAACACTGAAGCTTTCTTT.

The CDR3 protein is CASRPRAQGEQYF. CDR3 DNA sequence: TGTGCCAGCAGGCCCCGGGCCCAAGGAGAGCAGTACTTC. The chain is built from TRBV6-5 and TRBJ2-7, with no clear D. The V gene lost 6 bases and the J gene lost 7 bases, with 16 bases spanning the gap. CDR3 length equals 13 residues. CDR1 is MNHEY and CDR2 is SVGAGI in the germline V gene.

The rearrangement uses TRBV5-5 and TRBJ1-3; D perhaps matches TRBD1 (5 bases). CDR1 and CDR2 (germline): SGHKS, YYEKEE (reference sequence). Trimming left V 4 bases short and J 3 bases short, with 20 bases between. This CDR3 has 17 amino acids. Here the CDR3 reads CASSPPGAGSNGNTIYF. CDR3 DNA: TGTGCCAGCAGCCCCCCTGGGGCAGGGTCAAATGGAAACACCATATATTTT. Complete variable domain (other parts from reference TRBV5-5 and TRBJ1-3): DAGVTQSPTHLIKTRGQQVTLRCSPISGHKSVSWYQQVLGQGPQFIFQYYEKEERGRGNFPDRFSARQFPNYSSELNVNALLLGDSALYLCASSPPGAGSNGNTIYFGEGSWLTVV.

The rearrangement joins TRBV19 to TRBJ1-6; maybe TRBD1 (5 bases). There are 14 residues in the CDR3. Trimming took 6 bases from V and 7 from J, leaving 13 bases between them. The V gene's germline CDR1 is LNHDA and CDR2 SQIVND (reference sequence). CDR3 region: CASSTGTENSPLHF. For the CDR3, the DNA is TGTGCCAGTAGCACCGGGACGGAAAATTCACCCCTCCACTTT.

The CDR3 nucleotides read TGTGCCAGTAGTCAGGACCCCCAACGGGACGAGCAGTACTTC. Translating gives CASSQDPQRDEQYF. V and J are TRBV19 and TRBJ2-7; D gene uncertain. Germline CDR1 and CDR2: LNHDA and SQIVND (reference sequence). The V and J ends lost 5 bases and 5 bases respectively, with 16 bases between them. The CDR3 loop spans 14 amino acids. Looking up the rest from reference TRBV19 and TRBJ2-7 gives the full variable domain: DGGITQSPKYLFRKEGQNVTLSCEQNLNHDAMYWYRQDPGQGLRLIYYSQIVNDFQKGDIAEGYSVSREKKESFPLTVTSAQKNPTAFYLCASSQDPQRDEQYFGPGTRLTVT.

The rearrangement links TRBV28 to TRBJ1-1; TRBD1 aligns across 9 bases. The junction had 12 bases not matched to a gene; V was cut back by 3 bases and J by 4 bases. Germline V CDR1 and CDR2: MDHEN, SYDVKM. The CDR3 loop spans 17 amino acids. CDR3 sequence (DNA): TGTGCCAGCAGTTTCCCGTACTCGACAGGGGGAGGCACTGAAGCTTTCTTT. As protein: CASSFPYSTGGGTEAFF.

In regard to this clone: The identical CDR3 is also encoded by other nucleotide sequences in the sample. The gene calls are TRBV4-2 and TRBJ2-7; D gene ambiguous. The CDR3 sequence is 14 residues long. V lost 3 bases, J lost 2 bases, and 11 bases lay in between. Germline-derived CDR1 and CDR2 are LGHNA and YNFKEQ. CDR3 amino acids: CASSQVGGTYEQYF. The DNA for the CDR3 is TGTGCCAGCAGCCAGGTGGGCGGAACCTACGAGCAGTACTTC.

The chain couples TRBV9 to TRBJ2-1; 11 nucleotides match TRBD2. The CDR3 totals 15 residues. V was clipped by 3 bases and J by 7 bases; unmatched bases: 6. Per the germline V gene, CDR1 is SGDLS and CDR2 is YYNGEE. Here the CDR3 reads CASSDTSGSSNEQFF. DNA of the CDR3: TGTGCCAGCAGCGACACTAGCGGGAGTTCGAATGAGCAGTTCTTC.